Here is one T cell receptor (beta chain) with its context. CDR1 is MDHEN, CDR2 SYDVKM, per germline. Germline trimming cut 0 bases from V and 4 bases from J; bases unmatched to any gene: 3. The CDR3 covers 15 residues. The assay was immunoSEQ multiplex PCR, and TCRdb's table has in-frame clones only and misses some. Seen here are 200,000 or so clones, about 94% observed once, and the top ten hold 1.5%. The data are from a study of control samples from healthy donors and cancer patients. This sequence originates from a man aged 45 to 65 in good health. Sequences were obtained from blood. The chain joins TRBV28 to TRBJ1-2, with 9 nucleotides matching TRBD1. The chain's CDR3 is CASSLWDRGFYGYTF. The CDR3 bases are TGTGCCAGCAGTTTATGGGACAGGGGATTCTATGGCTACACCTTC.